The clone carrying this T cell receptor (beta chain) occurred once. Its antigen is not identified. This sample stems from a study of cytomegalovirus exposure and HLA in healthy donors. Study-wide findings and caveats: Most TCR sequences were uncommon, yet certain public TCRs appeared in many donors. When a later analysis compared HLA-associated TCR beta chains with equally common others, the HLA-associated chains turned out to be more clonally expanded and to have lower generation probabilities. With later analysis, a missense DCLRE1C variant became linked to TCR beta V- and J-gene trimming.

Primers for the PCR totalled 60 Vbeta and 13 Jbeta. TCRdb's copy holds only in-frame clones and misses some; the assay was immunoSEQ multiplex PCR. The sample records 110,000 or so clones, 75% to 90% being singletons. The receptor's source is a man aged 30 to 45 in good health and CMV-seropositive. The sample comprised PBMCs.

The CDR3 protein is CASTSFTEAFF. CDR3 DNA sequence: TGTGCCAGCACCTCGTTCACTGAAGCTTTCTTT. V gene TRBV28 combines with J gene TRBJ1-1; the D is unclear. The CDR3 contains 11 residues. Germline CDR1 is MDHEN and CDR2 is SYDVKM. The ends were cut back, 7 bases at V and 4 bases at J, with 7 bases in the middle. The whole variable domain, filled in from reference TRBV28 and TRBJ1-1, reads DVKVTQSSRYLVKRTGEKVFLECVQDMDHENMFWYRQDPGLGLRLIYFSYDVKMKEKGDIPEGYSVSREKKERFSLILESASTNQTSMYLCASTSFTEAFFGQGTRLTVV.